A selection of T cell receptor beta chains follows, all from one sample in a study of T cells after yellow fever vaccination. TCRdb processed the 5' RACE reads anew with MiXCR; each CDR3 protein has one entry. Of some 200,000 distinct CDR3 sequences listed, about 10% were seen once; the top ten hold roughly a third. The sequencing here drew on CD8+ T cells sorted from PBMCs, taken 15 days after the yellow fever booster vaccination. The receptors come from a man younger than 35 who received the YFV17D yellow fever vaccine. The CDR3 runs from the conserved cysteine through the conserved F or W. The D gene is left open where the match is weak. A row's size may be missing; if present it is once, few, many or a size class.

j_call: TRBJ2-3; v_call: TRBV10-1; d_call: -; clone_size: few; cdr3_aa: CASSESSASTDTQYF; cdr3_nt: TGCGCCAGCAGTGAGTCAAGCGCTAGCACAGATACGCAGTATTTT
j_call: TRBJ2-2; v_call: TRBV4-1; d_call: TRBD1; clone_size: -; cdr3_aa: CASSHSRDRPSNTGELFF; cdr3_nt: TGCGCCAGCAGCCATTCCAGGGACAGGCCTTCGAACACCGGGGAGCTGTTTTTT
j_call: TRBJ2-1; v_call: TRBV7-2; d_call: TRBD1; clone_size: -; cdr3_aa: CASSFGTGINEQFF; cdr3_nt: TGTGCCAGCAGCTTCGGGACAGGGATCAATGAGCAGTTCTTC
j_call: TRBJ2-1; v_call: TRBV12-3/TRBV12-4; d_call: -; clone_size: -; cdr3_aa: CASSLQDGPNEQFF; cdr3_nt: TGTGCCAGCAGTTTACAGGATGGTCCAAATGAGCAGTTCTTC
j_call: TRBJ2-7; v_call: TRBV9; d_call: -; clone_size: -; cdr3_aa: CASSGGGTYEQYF; cdr3_nt: TGTGCCAGCAGCGGAGGGGGAACCTACGAGCAGTACTTC
j_call: TRBJ2-1; v_call: TRBV30; d_call: -; clone_size: few; cdr3_aa: CAWRPRGSRNEQFF; cdr3_nt: TGTGCCTGGAGACCCAGAGGGTCGAGGAATGAGCAGTTCTTC
j_call: TRBJ2-3; v_call: TRBV6-2/TRBV6-3; d_call: -; clone_size: few; cdr3_aa: CASSQDARPDTQYF; cdr3_nt: TGTGCCAGCAGTCAAGACGCCAGGCCTGATACGCAGTATTTT
j_call: TRBJ2-1; v_call: TRBV10-3; d_call: TRBD1; clone_size: few; cdr3_aa: CAIKDRTGDNEQFF; cdr3_nt: TGTGCCATCAAGGACAGGACCGGGGACAATGAGCAGTTCTTC
j_call: TRBJ2-7; v_call: TRBV30; d_call: -; clone_size: -; cdr3_aa: CAWSVLLVDFSSYEQYF; cdr3_nt: TGTGCCTGGAGTGTGCTGTTGGTGGACTTTTCCTCCTACGAGCAGTACTTC
j_call: TRBJ1-2; v_call: TRBV5-6; d_call: -; clone_size: many; cdr3_aa: CASSLWQNDYGYTF; cdr3_nt: TGTGCCAGCAGCTTGTGGCAGAACGACTATGGCTACACCTTC
j_call: TRBJ2-2; v_call: TRBV15; d_call: TRBD2; clone_size: -; cdr3_aa: CATSERGDRGELFF; cdr3_nt: TGTGCCACCAGCGAGCGGGGGGATCGCGGGGAGCTGTTTTTT
j_call: TRBJ2-5; v_call: TRBV6-2/TRBV6-3; d_call: -; clone_size: once; cdr3_aa: CASSYGALWTQYF; cdr3_nt: TGTGCCAGCAGCTACGGGGCTCTTTGGACCCAGTACTTC
j_call: TRBJ2-3; v_call: TRBV4-2; d_call: -; clone_size: few; cdr3_aa: CASSQGFDSGGLRDTQYF; cdr3_nt: TGTGCCAGCAGCCAAGGGTTCGATAGCGGCGGCCTTCGGGATACGCAGTATTTT